This T cell receptor beta chain comes out of a study of blood T cell repertoires in COVID-19. Study background: Donors in the United States, Italy and Spain gave samples during acute or convalescent COVID-19. T cells, B-cell-depleted T cells, or PBMCs supplied cDNA or gDNA.

Per the germline V gene, CDR1 is SGHTA and CDR2 is FQGNSA. V lost 2 bases and J lost 5, with 11 bases in between. The CDR3 contains 14 residues. Original methodology: Researchers report that nucleated cell counts were estimated from reference gene primer amplification. Only in-frame clones appear in the TCRdb table, and some are missing; sequencing was by immunoSEQ multiplex PCR. D and trimming come from the DNA, and the V and J calls and clone size come from that table. The top ten clones hold 2% to 2.5% of a sample with 95,000 to 150,000 clones, about 79% of them seen once. The receptor was derived from a man between 65 and 85 years old with acute or convalescent COVID-19. The V gene is TRBV7-2, the J gene TRBJ2-3, with D tentatively TRBD1 (5 bases). Input material: peripheral blood. This CDR3 reads CASSLQGAGDTQYF. The CDR3 region has the DNA TGTGCCAGCAGCTTACAAGGGGCTGGAGATACGCAGTATTTT.